This T cell receptor beta chain was documented in a study of T cell responses to AZD1222 COVID-19 vaccine. Points from the study as a whole: After the peak T cell response, and only then, were repertoires sampled. Donors, mostly white British, included more females; clonal diversity was possibly underestimated. Breadth and depth of Spike-specific TCRs rose after two AZD1222 doses.

Some clones are missing from TCRdb's copy, which holds only in-frame ones; the method was immunoSEQ multiplex PCR. The table shows roughly 180,000 clones, with 80% to 95% occurring only once. Second doses that came at about 4 or about 12 weeks were put together. In regard to this clone: Its antigen is as yet unknown.

V was clipped by 1 base and J by 4 bases, with 14 bases between them. The CDR3 has 16 amino acids. The germline V gene encodes CDR1 LGHDT and CDR2 YNNKEL (reference sequence). The chain combines TRBV3-1 (or the pseudogene TRBV3-2) with TRBJ1-3; perhaps TRBD1 as D (6 bases). The sequencing here drew on peripheral blood, taken 28 days after the second AZD1222 dose. The clonotype originates from an adult who received the AZD1222 COVID-19 vaccine. The CDR3 DNA reads TGTGCCAGCAGCCAAGCCGGACAGTCCCCCGGAAACACCATATATTTT. Its protein is CASSQAGQSPGNTIYF.